Below are 15 T cell receptor beta chains sequenced from a single sample in a study of blood T cell repertoires in COVID-19. Profiled with immunoSEQ multiplex PCR; TCRdb holds only in-frame clones, not every one. The table lists around 220,000 clones, 80% to 85% of them singletons. Specimen: peripheral blood. The receptors were gathered from an elderly woman with COVID-19, enrolled during active disease.

The J gene is TRBJ2-7, the V gene TRBV21-1; TRBD1 was called by the table and not checked on the DNA. TRBV21-1 is termed a pseudogene. This CDR3 region has 19 residues. Written as DNA, the CDR3 is TGTGCCAGCAGCAAAGAAAGGACAGGGAATGCCCTTTTGGCCTACGAGCAGTACTTC. Amino acids: CASSKERTGNALLAYEQYF.

The chain carries TRBV7-9 and TRBJ1-3, with D hard to call. CDR1 and CDR2 (germline): SEHNR, FQNEAQ (reference sequence). The V gene lost 5 bases and the J gene lost 0 bases, with 8 bases spanning the gap. The CDR3 consists of 14 residues. CDR3 sequence: CASSPRGSGNTIYF. The CDR3 region has the DNA TGTGCCAGCAGCCCCCGAGGCTCTGGAAACACCATATATTTT.

This clone has a single count. The V and J genes are TRBV6-5 and TRBJ1-1; D call uncertain. This CDR3 comprises 12 residues. CDR1 and CDR2 (germline): MNHEY, SVGAGI. Trimming cost V 11 bases and J 3 bases, with 13 bases left between them. Here the CDR3 DNA reads TGTGCCTTATATCACGGGTACACTGAAGCTTTCTTT. This codes for CALYHGYTEAFF.

Many counts were recorded for this clone. V gene TRBV27 combines with J gene TRBJ2-7; TRBD2 aligns across 13 bases. The CDR3 sequence is 17 residues long. V lost 4 bases and J lost 2; bases outside the gene matches: 8. Germline lookup yields CDR1 MNHEY and CDR2 SMNVEV (reference sequence). The CDR3 nucleotides are TGTGCCAGCAGTTCCCCGCGACTAGCGGGAGGCCCCTACGAGCAGTACTTC. Translated, it gives CASSSPRLAGGPYEQYF.

J is TRBJ2-7 and V is TRBV5-1, with 9 bases aligning to TRBD1. Looked up from germline, CDR1 is SGHRS and CDR2 is YFSETQ. The CDR3 has 16 residues. The V gene end was trimmed by 1 base and the J gene end by 1 base; junction bases not matched to a gene: 6. CDR3 coding DNA: TGCGCCAGCAGCTTGTACACAGGGGGCACGTCCTACGAGCAGTACTTC. Translating gives CASSLYTGGTSYEQYF.

The gene calls are TRBV7-9 and TRBJ2-5; D is unresolved. Per the germline V gene, CDR1 is SEHNR and CDR2 is FQNEAQ (reference sequence). The CDR3 extends over 14 amino acids. The V end was cut by 5 bases, the J end by 4 bases, with 14 bases between. The CDR3 region has the DNA TGTGCCAGCAGCCTCGATCCCTCGAGAGAGACCCAGTACTTC. Its translation is CASSLDPSRETQYF.

The V gene is TRBV7-9, the J gene TRBJ2-1; D ambiguous. The CDR3 extends over 14 amino acids. Deletions cut 3 bases from V and 2 bases from J, with 8 bases between. Germline V CDR1 and CDR2: SEHNR, FQNEAQ (reference sequence). The DNA for the CDR3 is TGTGCCAGCAGCTTTAGACTGACCTACAATGAGCAGTTCTTC. Its translation: CASSFRLTYNEQFF.

The table lists this clone with a count of one. The chain combines TRBV19 with TRBJ2-1, with 7 bases matching TRBD1. Germline V gene lookup returns CDR1 LNHDA and CDR2 SQIVND (reference sequence). This CDR3 comprises 13 residues. V lost 4 bases, J lost 7 bases, and 4 bases stayed unmatched. CDR3 loop: CASSKQGTNEQFF. In DNA, the CDR3 is TGTGCCAGTAGTAAACAGGGGACGAATGAGCAGTTCTTC.

This clone was recorded only once. The J gene is TRBJ1-2, the V gene TRBV6-5; D remains ambiguous. The CDR3 consists of 11 residues. From germline, CDR1 is MNHEY and CDR2 SVGAGI. Trimming took 10 bases from V and 7 from J, leaving 13 bases between them. This CDR3 is CATQAGRGYTF. The CDR3 coding sequence is TGTGCCACCCAGGCGGGCCGTGGCTACACCTTC.

V is TRBV4-2 and J is TRBJ1-5; D gene unclear. Germline values: CDR1 LGHNA, CDR2 YNFKEQ. Trimming took off 1 base at V and 0 bases at J, with 10 bases between the two ends. This CDR3 region has 16 residues. The CDR3 is CASSQGAGYSNQPQHF. DNA for the CDR3: TGTGCCAGCAGCCAAGGAGCCGGGTATAGCAATCAGCCCCAGCATTTT.

This clone was counted a few times. This CDR3 reads CASSYGGLNSPLHF. The CDR3 nucleotides are TGTGCCAGCAGTTACGGAGGCCTGAATTCACCCCTCCACTTT. J is TRBJ1-6 and V is TRBV6-2 or TRBV6-3; D is uncertain. Germline CDR1 is MNHEY and CDR2 is SVGEGT. V was shortened by 2 bases and J by 7 bases, with 9 bases between the two germline ends. CDR3 length: 14 amino acids.

The J gene is TRBJ2-7, the V gene TRBV6-5, with a tentative D call TRBD1 (5 bases). This CDR3 has 15 residues. V was shortened by 2 bases and J by 7 bases, with 18 bases between the two germline ends. In germline, CDR1 is MNHEY, CDR2 SVGAGI. Here the CDR3 reads CASSYRFTGGVEQYF. The DNA of the CDR3 is TGTGCCAGCAGTTACCGTTTTACAGGTGGGGTGGAGCAGTACTTC.

This clone was observed a few times. Here the CDR3 reads CASSQRDRGISEQYF. The CDR3 DNA reads TGCGCCAGCAGCCAAAGGGACAGGGGCATAAGCGAGCAGTACTTC. The V gene is TRBV4-3, the J gene TRBJ2-7; 10 positions agree with TRBD1. Germline trimming cut 2 bases from V and 6 bases from J; bases unmatched to any gene: 7. Germline values: CDR1 LGHNA, CDR2 YSLEER. The CDR3 spans 15 residues.

A single count supports this clone. The chain is built from TRBV11-1 and TRBJ2-5; D is undetermined. CDR3 size: 12 residues. Germline CDR1 is SGHAT and CDR2 is FQDESV (reference sequence). V dropped 3 bases and J dropped 4 bases, with 6 bases sitting between them. The CDR3 DNA sequence: TGTGCCAGCAGCTTTAGCTTAGAGACCCAGTACTTC. It yields the protein CASSFSLETQYF.

With regard to this clone: Sequence at one end of the junction differs from germline and may be a read error. The chain combines TRBV2 with TRBJ2-7; 7 bases map to TRBD2. Germline-derived CDR1 and CDR2 are SNHLY and FYNNEI. CDR3 size: 11 residues. CDR3 sequence: CASSNRDYPRF. The DNA of the CDR3 is TGTGCCAGCAGCAACCGGGACTACCCGCGCTTC.